This passage covers 22 T cell receptor beta chains from one sample sequenced in a study of cytomegalovirus exposure and HLA in healthy donors (dated by TCRdb to 2016 to 2017). Receptor amplification or capture employed the immunoSEQ multiplex PCR assay. In its TCRdb copy, this immuneACCESS table keeps in-frame sequences only and misses some clones. Where compared with another copy, unresolved V genes explain less than half of these, and the others have no known cause. The sample has fewer than 200,000 clones on record, 85% of them singletons. Of the sample, about 17% is held by the ten largest clones. The source material was PBMCs. The receptors shown here come from a man between 18 and 35 years old in good health and CMV-seropositive.

The sample holds many counts of this clone. The V gene is TRBV27, the J gene TRBJ2-2; D is unresolved. CDR3 length equals 12 residues. Per the germline V gene, CDR1 is MNHEY and CDR2 is SMNVEV (reference sequence). Trimming shortened V by 6 bases and J by 1 base, and 3 bases separated the two germline ends. CDR3 amino acids: CASSQNTGELFF. DNA of the CDR3: TGTGCCAGCAGCCAGAACACCGGGGAGCTGTTTTTT.

The chain carries TRBV5-1 and TRBJ1-1, with D tentatively TRBD1 (5 bases). CDR1 is SGHRS and CDR2 is YFSETQ in the germline V gene. Trimming removed 2 bases from V and 9 bases from J, with 17 bases in between. The CDR3 spans 14 residues. CDR3 nucleotide sequence: TGCGCCAGCAGCTTTGGCAGGGCAAATATCAAAGCTTTCTTT. It yields the protein CASSFGRANIKAFF.

This clone was found once. This sequence joins TRBV2 and TRBJ2-7; 7 bases match TRBD2. The CDR3 sequence is 15 residues long. Germline CDR1 reads SNHLY; CDR2 reads FYNNEI. The junction had 9 bases not matched to a gene; V was cut back by 2 bases and J by 5 bases. CDR3 bases: TGTGCCAGCAGTGAAATCAGTCGGGGAGGGGACGAGCAGTACTTC. The encoded protein is CASSEISRGGDEQYF.

This chain joins TRBV6-1 and TRBJ2-3; TRBD2 matches 8 bases. V gave up 7 bases and J gave up 4 bases; unmatched junction bases: 7. Germline V gene lookup returns CDR1 MNHNS and CDR2 SASEGT. The CDR3 is 14 residues long. CDR3 loop: CASNGGATADTQYF. CDR3 DNA sequence: TGTGCCAGCAACGGGGGGGCCACAGCAGATACGCAGTATTTT.

The V call is TRBV5-1, the J call TRBJ2-6; D unresolved. CDR3 length: 14 residues. V was trimmed by 5 bases and J by 0 bases, leaving 6 bases between them. Germline V gene lookup returns CDR1 SGHRS and CDR2 YFSETQ. The CDR3 spells CASRSGSGANVLTF. In DNA, the CDR3 is TGCGCCAGCAGGTCAGGCTCTGGGGCCAACGTCCTGACTTTC. The full variable domain, completed using reference TRBV5-1 and TRBJ2-6, is KAGVTQTPRYLIKTRGQQVTLSCSPISGHRSVSWYQQTPGQGLQFLFEYFSETQRNKGNFPGRFSGRQFSNSRSEMNVSTLELGDSALYLCASRSGSGANVLTFGAGSRLTVL.

This chain links TRBV4-2 with TRBJ1-5; no definite D call. There are 15 residues in the CDR3. Per the germline V gene, CDR1 is LGHNA and CDR2 is YNFKEQ. Trimming took off 0 bases at V and 7 bases at J, with 13 bases between the two ends. The CDR3 is CASSQDRAGGQPQHF. The CDR3 DNA sequence: TGTGCCAGCAGCCAAGATCGGGCGGGTGGGCAGCCCCAGCATTTT.

The CDR3 DNA is TGTGCCTGCCCGAGGAGGCTCGGGACAGGGGATAGGGGCTATGGCTACACCTTC. It yields the protein CACPRRLGTGDRGYGYTF. The chain is built from TRBV30 and TRBJ1-2; 10 bases agree with TRBD1. V shed 6 bases, J shed 4 bases, and the junction held 20 bases outside the gene matches. The CDR3 has 18 residues. In germline, CDR1 is GTSNPN, CDR2 SVGIG (reference sequence).

The gene calls are TRBV5-6 and TRBJ1-4; D uncertain. The germline gives CDR1 SGHDT, CDR2 YYEEEE. The CDR3 runs to 14 residues. The V and J ends lost 0 bases and 8 bases respectively, with 11 bases between them. The CDR3 loop reads CASSLGPQWEKLFF. Written as DNA, the CDR3 is TGTGCCAGCAGCTTGGGTCCCCAGTGGGAAAAACTGTTTTTT.

As DNA, the CDR3 is TGCAGCGTTGTTGACAGAGCCTCTTCTGGGGCCAACGTCCTGACTTTC. Amino acid sequence: CSVVDRASSGANVLTF. The chain joins TRBV29-1 to TRBJ2-6; possible D gene TRBD1, 5 bases. The V and J ends lost 4 bases and 1 base respectively, with 14 bases between them. Germline V gene sequence: CDR1 SQVTM, CDR2 ANQGSEA. The CDR3 loop spans 16 amino acids. The entire variable domain, with the rest obtained from reference TRBV29-1 and TRBJ2-6, is as follows: SAVISQKPSRDICQRGTSLTIQCQVDSQVTMMFWYRQQPGQSLTLIATANQGSEATYESGFVIDKFPISRPNLTFSTLTVSNMSPEDSSIYLCSVVDRASSGANVLTFGAGSRLTVL.

The chain joins TRBV10-2 to TRBJ2-5; D remains unclear. V was trimmed by 6 bases and J by 4 bases, leaving 9 bases between them. The CDR3 has 12 residues. Germline assignment: CDR1 WSHSY and CDR2 SAAADI. The CDR3 DNA sequence: TGCGCCAGCAGCCTGGCGGCAGAGACCCAGTACTTC. Its translation is CASSLAAETQYF.

Here the CDR3 reads CAWTQGTDTQYF. In DNA form, the CDR3 reads TGTGCCTGGACTCAGGGGACAGATACGCAGTATTTT. The chain links TRBV30 to TRBJ2-3, with a tentative D call TRBD1 (6 bases). Trimming cost V 4 bases and J 3 bases, with 8 bases left between them. This CDR3 is built from 12 residues. The germline gives CDR1 GTSNPN, CDR2 SVGIG (reference sequence).

The rearrangement joins TRBV30 to TRBJ2-5; 10 bases are a match to TRBD1. Looked up from germline, CDR1 is GTSNPN and CDR2 is SVGIG (reference sequence). The CDR3 runs to 15 residues. Trimming cost V 1 base and J 5 bases; bases outside gene matches: 7. The CDR3 DNA reads TGTGCCTGGAGTGCCCCGACAGGGGGCGGGGAGACCCAGTACTTC. Translation: CAWSAPTGGGETQYF. Based on the CDR3 plus reference TRBV30 and TRBJ2-5, the full variable domain is SQTIHQWPATLVQPVGSPLSLECTVEGTSNPNLYWYRQAAGRGLQLLFYSVGIGQISSEVPQNLSASRPQDRQFILSSKKLLLSDSGFYLCAWSAPTGGGETQYFGPGTRLLVL.

V is TRBV19 and J is TRBJ1-1; D is ambiguous. The CDR3 spans 13 residues. V gave up 7 bases and J gave up 2 bases, with 11 bases separating them. Germline CDR1 and CDR2: LNHDA and SQIVND (reference sequence). CDR3 sequence: CASIEGFNTEAFF. The DNA for the CDR3 is TGTGCCAGTATTGAGGGATTTAACACTGAAGCTTTCTTT.

Many counts were recorded for this clone. The chain has TRBV4-1 and TRBJ2-7, with D uncertain. V lost 4 bases to trimming and J lost 2 bases, with 12 bases between them. From germline, CDR1 is MGHRA and CDR2 YSYEKL. The CDR3 extends over 14 amino acids. The chain's CDR3 is CASSLQEGTYEQYF. The CDR3 DNA reads as TGCGCCAGCAGCCTCCAGGAAGGTACCTACGAGCAGTACTTC.

In its sample, this clone was seen a few times. This chain links TRBV5-4 with TRBJ1-6, with D perhaps matching TRBD1 (5 bases). Trimming removed 0 bases from V and 9 bases from J, with 16 bases in between. Germline-derived CDR1 and CDR2 are SGHNT and YYREEE (reference sequence). The CDR3 is 16 residues long. The CDR3 spells CASSLGGELGGSPLHF. CDR3 DNA sequence: TGTGCCAGCAGCTTGGGGGGGGAGCTTGGAGGTTCACCCCTCCACTTT.

This clone was seen only once. The V and J genes are TRBV7-9 and TRBJ2-2; 11 nucleotides line up with TRBD1. V dropped 4 bases and J dropped 0; count of bases not matched to a gene: 10. The V gene's germline CDR1 is SEHNR and CDR2 FQNEAQ (reference sequence). The CDR3 consists of 19 residues. CDR3 sequence: CASSSPLGQGATNTGELFF. CDR3 nucleotides: TGTGCCAGCAGCTCCCCTTTAGGACAGGGGGCAACGAACACCGGGGAGCTGTTTTTT.

V is TRBV21-1 and J is TRBJ1-3. TRBV21-1 corresponds to a pseudogene. There are 13 residues in the CDR3. CDR3 amino acids: CASSKGALNTIYF. CDR3 in DNA: TGTGCCAGCAGCAAAGGCGCGCTAAACACCATATATTTT.

The V gene is TRBV29-1, the J gene TRBJ1-2; D remains unclear. V was trimmed by 7 bases and J by 4 bases, leaving 16 bases between them. The CDR3 sequence is 13 residues long. Per the germline V gene, CDR1 is SQVTM and CDR2 is ANQGSEA. The CDR3 is CSAEVAETYGYTF. The DNA for the CDR3 is TGCAGCGCCGAGGTGGCCGAAACCTATGGCTACACCTTC.

CDR3 DNA: TGTGCCAGCAGCCCGGGACTAGCCGCATACGAGCAGTACTTC. It is translated as CASSPGLAAYEQYF. The V call is TRBV7-5, the J call TRBJ2-7; the table names TRBD2, a call not compared with the DNA. TRBV7-5 is tagged as a pseudogene. The CDR3 is made up of 14 amino acids.

V and J are TRBV7-3 and TRBJ2-1, with D maybe TRBD2 (5 bases). V was trimmed by 0 bases and J by 3 bases, leaving 12 bases between them. This CDR3 is built from 16 residues. Germline V gene sequence: CDR1 SGHTA, CDR2 FQGTGA. The CDR3 nucleotides read TGTGCCAGCAGCTTAACGAGCGGAGCTAACTACAATGAGCAGTTCTTC. This gives the protein CASSLTSGANYNEQFF.

This clone appeared once. The chain has TRBV30 and TRBJ1-2; possible D gene TRBD1, 5 bases. Germline V gene data show CDR1 as GTSNPN and CDR2 as SVGIG (reference sequence). CDR3 length equals 13 residues. V lost 4 bases and J 0 bases, leaving 9 bases between the germline ends. CDR3 loop: CAWTLGPNYGYTF. The CDR3 nucleotides are TGTGCCTGGACTTTGGGGCCTAACTATGGCTACACCTTC. Together with reference TRBV30 and TRBJ1-2, the CDR3 gives the full variable domain: SQTIHQWPATLVQPVGSPLSLECTVEGTSNPNLYWYRQAAGRGLQLLFYSVGIGQISSEVPQNLSASRPQDRQFILSSKKLLLSDSGFYLCAWTLGPNYGYTFGSGTRLTVV.

Only one count was recorded for this clone. J is TRBJ2-5 and V is TRBV27; 7 bases fit TRBD2. Germline V gives CDR1 MNHEY, CDR2 SMNVEV (reference sequence). The V and J ends lost 6 bases and 4 bases, in that order; junction bases with no gene match: 8. This CDR3 contains 14 residues. The CDR3 reads CASSQSGVTETQYF. For the CDR3, the DNA is TGTGCCAGCAGCCAGAGCGGGGTCACAGAGACCCAGTACTTC.